This TCR beta chain was sequenced for a study of OX40 agonist ivuxolimab in advanced cancers. The overall study: Previous treatment with anti-PD-1, anti-PD-L1 or anti-CTLA-4 therapy was allowed; 30% to 50% had received some. Study-wide results and caveats: At 0.1 to 3.0 mg/kg and by week 6, clonal expansion occurred in CD4+ and CD8+ blood T cells. Some nonresponders also had low normalized T-cell clonal expansion. Among the lowest peripheral clonal expansion occurred in 0.1-3.0 mg/kg partial responders.

Generated by immunoSEQ multiplex PCR, the TCRdb table keeps only in-frame clones and is missing some. Of about 60,000 clones listed, approximately 90% are singletons. On this clone: Its target is unknown.

CDR1 and CDR2 from the germline V gene are SGHTA and FQGNSA. V shed 4 bases and J 5 bases; nucleotides not matched to a gene: 8. The CDR3 has 16 residues. The specimen comprised CD4+ or CD8+ T cells sorted from blood, sampled in a trial of the OX40 agonist ivuxolimab. The sequence derives from an adult with an advanced solid tumor such as melanoma, head and neck, liver or kidney cancer. The chain joins TRBV7-2 to TRBJ2-5; 12 bases line up with TRBD2. For the CDR3, the DNA is TGTGCCAGCAGCTCTAGCGGGAGGGCCTTTTTGGAGACCCAGTACTTC. Protein: CASSSSGRAFLETQYF.